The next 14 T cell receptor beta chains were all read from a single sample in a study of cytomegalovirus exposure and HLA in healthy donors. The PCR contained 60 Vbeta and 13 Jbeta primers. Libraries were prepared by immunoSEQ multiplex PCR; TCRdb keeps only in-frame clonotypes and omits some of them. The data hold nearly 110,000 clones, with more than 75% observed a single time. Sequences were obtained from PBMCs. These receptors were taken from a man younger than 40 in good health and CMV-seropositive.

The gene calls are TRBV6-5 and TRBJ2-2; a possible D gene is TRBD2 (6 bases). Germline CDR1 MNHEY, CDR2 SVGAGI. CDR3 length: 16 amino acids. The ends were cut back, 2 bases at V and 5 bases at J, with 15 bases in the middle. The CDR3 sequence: CASSYDWGVRTGELFF. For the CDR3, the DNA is TGTGCCAGCAGTTACGATTGGGGGGTTCGGACCGGGGAGCTGTTTTTT.

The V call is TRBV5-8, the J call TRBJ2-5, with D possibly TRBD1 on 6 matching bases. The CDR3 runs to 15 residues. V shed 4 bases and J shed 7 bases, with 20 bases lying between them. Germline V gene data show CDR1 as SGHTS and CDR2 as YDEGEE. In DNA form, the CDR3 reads TGTGCCAGCAGCGAAATCGGACAGAGGCTAGGGACCCAGTACTTC. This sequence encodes CASSEIGQRLGTQYF.

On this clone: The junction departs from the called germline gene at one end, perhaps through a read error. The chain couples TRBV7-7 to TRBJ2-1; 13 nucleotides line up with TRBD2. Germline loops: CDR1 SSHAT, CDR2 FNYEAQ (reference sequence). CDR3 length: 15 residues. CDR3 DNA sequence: TGTGCTAGCAGCTTAATCACTAGCGGGGGGGCGGTGCAGTTCTTC. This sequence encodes CASSLITSGGAVQFF.

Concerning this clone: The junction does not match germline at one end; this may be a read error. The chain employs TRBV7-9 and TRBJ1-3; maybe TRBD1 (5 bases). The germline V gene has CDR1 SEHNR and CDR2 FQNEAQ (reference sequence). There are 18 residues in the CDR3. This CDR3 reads CSSSPKRIGHPDGNTIYF. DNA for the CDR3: TGTTCCAGCAGCCCCAAACGGATAGGACACCCCGACGGAAACACCATATATTTT.

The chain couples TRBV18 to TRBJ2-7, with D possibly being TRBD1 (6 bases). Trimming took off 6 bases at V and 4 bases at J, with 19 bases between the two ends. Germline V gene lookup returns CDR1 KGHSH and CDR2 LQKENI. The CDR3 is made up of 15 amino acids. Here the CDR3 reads CASSADSDHHYEQYF. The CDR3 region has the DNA TGTGCCAGCTCCGCGGACAGCGACCATCATTACGAGCAGTACTTC.

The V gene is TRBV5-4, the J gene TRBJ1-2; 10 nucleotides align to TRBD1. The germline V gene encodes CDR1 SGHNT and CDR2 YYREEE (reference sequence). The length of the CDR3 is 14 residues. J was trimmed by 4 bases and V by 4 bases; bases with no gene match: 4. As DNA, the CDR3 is TGTGCCAGCAGCCCAGGACAGGGGGTCTATGGCTACACCTTC. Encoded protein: CASSPGQGVYGYTF.

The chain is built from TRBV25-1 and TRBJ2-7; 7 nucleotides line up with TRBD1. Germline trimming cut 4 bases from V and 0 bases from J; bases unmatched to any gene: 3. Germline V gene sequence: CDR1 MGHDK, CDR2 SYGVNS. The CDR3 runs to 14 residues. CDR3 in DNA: TGTGCCAGCAGTGGGACAGGATTCTCCTACGAGCAGTACTTC. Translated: CASSGTGFSYEQYF.

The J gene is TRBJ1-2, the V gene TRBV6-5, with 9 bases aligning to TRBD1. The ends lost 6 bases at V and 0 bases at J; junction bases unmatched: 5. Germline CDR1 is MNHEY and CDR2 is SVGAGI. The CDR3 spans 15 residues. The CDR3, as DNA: TGTGCCAGCAGCCTACAGGGGGCAACTAACTATGGCTACACCTTC. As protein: CASSLQGATNYGYTF.

The DNA for the CDR3 is TGTGCCAGTAGTATTGGAGGGTCTGAAGCTTTCTTT. Its translation: CASSIGGSEAFF. V gene TRBV19 combines with J gene TRBJ1-1; D remains ambiguous. The V gene's germline CDR1 is LNHDA and CDR2 SQIVND (reference sequence). The CDR3 is 12 residues long. Trimming cost V 3 bases and J 6 bases, with 8 bases left between them.

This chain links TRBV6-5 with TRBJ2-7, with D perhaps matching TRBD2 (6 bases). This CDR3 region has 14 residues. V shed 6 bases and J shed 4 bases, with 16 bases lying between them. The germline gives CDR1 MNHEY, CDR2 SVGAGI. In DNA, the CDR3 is TGTGCCAGCAGCCCCCAGGAGGGTCCGTACGAGCAGTACTTC. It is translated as CASSPQEGPYEQYF.

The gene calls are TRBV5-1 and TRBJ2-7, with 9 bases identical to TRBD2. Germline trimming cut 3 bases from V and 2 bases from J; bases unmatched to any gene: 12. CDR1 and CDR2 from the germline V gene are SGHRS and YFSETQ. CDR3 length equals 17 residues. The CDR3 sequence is CASSSPQNSGGTYEQYF. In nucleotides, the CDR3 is TGCGCCAGCAGCTCCCCCCAAAATAGCGGGGGTACCTACGAGCAGTACTTC.

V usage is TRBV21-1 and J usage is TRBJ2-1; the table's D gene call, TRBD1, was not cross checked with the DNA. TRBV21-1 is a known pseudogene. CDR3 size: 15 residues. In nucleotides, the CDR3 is TGTGCCAGTCCACTCCGGGACAGCTCCTACAATGAGCAGTTCTTC. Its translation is CASPLRDSSYNEQFF.

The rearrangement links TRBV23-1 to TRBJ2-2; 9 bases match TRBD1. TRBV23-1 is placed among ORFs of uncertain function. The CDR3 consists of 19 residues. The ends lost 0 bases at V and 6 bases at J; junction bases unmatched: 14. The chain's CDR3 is CASSQSIFERDREPGELFF. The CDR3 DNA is TGCGCCAGCAGTCAATCAATTTTTGAAAGGGACAGGGAACCCGGGGAGCTGTTTTTT.

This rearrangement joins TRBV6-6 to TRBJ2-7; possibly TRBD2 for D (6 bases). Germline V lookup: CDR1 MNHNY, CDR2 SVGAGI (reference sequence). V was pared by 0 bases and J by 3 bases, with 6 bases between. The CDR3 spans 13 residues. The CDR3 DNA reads TGTGCCAGCAGTTACTCGGAGGGCTACGAGCAGTACTTC. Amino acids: CASSYSEGYEQYF.